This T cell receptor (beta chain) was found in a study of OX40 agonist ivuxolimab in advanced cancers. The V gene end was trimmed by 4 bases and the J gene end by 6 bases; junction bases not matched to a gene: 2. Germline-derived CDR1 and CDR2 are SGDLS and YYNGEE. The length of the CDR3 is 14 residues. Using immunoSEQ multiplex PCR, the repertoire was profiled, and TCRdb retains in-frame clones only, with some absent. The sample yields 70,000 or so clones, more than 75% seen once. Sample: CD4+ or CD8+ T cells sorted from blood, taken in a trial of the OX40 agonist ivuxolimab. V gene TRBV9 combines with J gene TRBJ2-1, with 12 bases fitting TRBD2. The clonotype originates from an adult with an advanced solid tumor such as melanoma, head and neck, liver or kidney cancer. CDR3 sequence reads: CASSTTSGGNEQFF. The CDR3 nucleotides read TGTGCCAGCAGCACGACTAGCGGGGGCAATGAGCAGTTCTTC.